These T cell receptor beta chains were read from a single sample in a study of tumor and adjacent non-tumor tissue in lung cancer. TCRdb reprocessed the multiplex PCR reads with MiXCR, giving one entry per CDR3 protein. The sample gives about 66,000 distinct CDR3 sequences, around three quarters of which show up once; 28% is in the top ten. Sequenced material: lung tumor tissue. The receptors originated from a man aged 55 to 69 with non-small cell lung cancer. Each CDR3 is given without its conserved first and last residue.

J gene,V gene,CDR3 length,CDR3 protein
TRBJ2-3,TRBV7-9,12,ASSSGDITDTQY
TRBJ2-7,TRBV20-1,13,SAMILSRRSYEQY
TRBJ1-5,TRBV20-1,12,SASLCGNNQPQH
TRBJ2-1,TRBV14,13,TRSEFKTSLNEQF
TRBJ2-3,TRBV20-1,15,SARDNLETSGTDTQY
TRBJ2-1,TRBV12-3/TRBV12-4,13,TSSATARVGGEQF
TRBJ2-3,TRBV20-1,12,SARPRDSTDTLY
TRBJ1-4,TRBV20-1,14,SAQGEGSATNEKPF
TRBJ1-2,TRBV13,13,ASSLRGVPLYCYT
TRBJ2-7,TRBV5-6,12,ASCFGADSYEQY
TRBJ1-5,TRBV6-2/TRBV6-3,13,TSSPSGRSNQPHH
TRBJ2-7,TRBV6-5,12,ASSYSQVNYEQY
TRBJ2-7,TRBV6-5,12,ASSRAASSYVQY
TRBJ2-2,TRBV11-1,12,AGSYTNGTGELF
TRBJ2-5,TRBV11-1,13,ASNHTVAGVETKY
TRBJ1-4,TRBV6-6,13,ASSSPGTEGEKLF
TRBJ2-5,TRBV20-1,11,RTRAVRSETQY
TRBJ1-5,TRBV20-1,13,SARHPGGGIQPQH
TRBJ2-7,TRBV2,13,ASSEEGDGSYEQY
TRBJ2-3,TRBV24-1,15,ATSDFGAGGSTDTQY
TRBJ2-7,TRBV29-1,12,SVCTGTCSYEQY
TRBJ1-4,TRBV6-6,15,ASSLGGGGLSNEKLF
TRBJ2-5,TRBV6-1,11,ASTRGFHETQY
TRBJ1-4,TRBV5-1,14,ASRLGQGGTNEKLF
TRBJ2-2,TRBV11-1,12,ASSCTCDTGELF
TRBJ2-7,TRBV6-2/TRBV6-3,10,ASRTTDNEQN
TRBJ1-3,TRBV30,10,DWKGVGNTIY
TRBJ2-5,TRBV12-3/TRBV12-4,13,TSSLANGFQETQY
TRBJ2-1,TRBV11-2,13,VSSLGSGTYNEQF
TRBJ1-2,TRBV5-1,11,ASSLDGATALS
TRBJ2-3,TRBV7-8,11,ASSFKGRDTQY
TRBJ2-5,TRBV6-5,13,AGSYTEGGGETQY
TRBJ2-1,TRBV28,12,ASSWGRALDDQF
TRBJ2-1,TRBV6-1,11,ASRDWPDNEQF
TRBJ2-2,TRBV7-9,13,ATTAGGLVTGELF
TRBJ2-6,TRBV20-1,15,SARTQRDRSGANVLT
TRBJ2-1,TRBV11-3,12,VSGLGGEGGEQF
TRBJ2-5,TRBV6-5,11,ACRPSLGETQH
TRBJ2-7,TRBV20-1,11,SARASGLTVTT
TRBJ2-5,TRBV24-1,13,ATSDPGTAGETQY